These T cell receptor beta chains were read from a single sample in a study of blood T cell repertoires in COVID-19. The data were produced by immunoSEQ multiplex PCR, yet TCRdb's version contains in-frame clones alone and is incomplete. The sample includes about 250,000 clones, roughly 84% of them seen just once. The sample comprised peripheral blood. Receptors were obtained from a human donor with COVID-19, enrolled during active disease. The donor label of this sample is uncertain. Each CDR3 is given with its conserved first and last residue. The order of the fields is J gene, clone size, V gene, D gene, CDR3 length, CDR3 protein, CDR3 DNA. A D gene is named only where the DNA matches it firmly. The size of a clone is reported for some rows only, either as once, few or many, or as a class for expanded clones.

>TRBJ1-2|NA|TRBV3-1/TRBV3-2|TRBD1|15
CASSRGQGINYGYTF
TGTGCCAGCAGCCGTGGACAGGGAATCAACTATGGCTACACCTTC
>TRBJ2-2|NA|TRBV10-3|TRBD2|15
CAIRGTSGTPGELFF
TGTGCCATCAGGGGGACTAGCGGGACCCCCGGGGAGCTGTTTTTT
>TRBJ2-7|few|TRBV4-2|TRBD2|16
CASSQEISGSPYEQYF
TGTGCCAGCAGCCAAGAGATTAGCGGGAGTCCGTACGAGCAGTACTTC
>TRBJ1-4|NA|TRBV14|NA|15
CASSQRGGGREKLFF
TGTGCCAGCAGCCAACGGGGCGGGGGACGGGAAAAACTGTTTTTT
>TRBJ2-1|NA|TRBV3-1/TRBV3-2|TRBD2|17
CASSQSIGGRAFNEQFF
TGTGCCAGCAGCCAATCTATCGGCGGGAGGGCCTTCAATGAGCAGTTCTTC
>TRBJ1-1|NA|TRBV28|TRBD1|14
CASSSATQGKEAFF
TGTGCCAGCAGTTCGGCTACACAGGGGAAAGAAGCTTTCTTT
>TRBJ2-5|NA|TRBV11-2|TRBD2|14
CASSKLAAQETQYF
TGTGCCAGCAGTAAGCTAGCGGCCCAAGAGACCCAGTACTTC
>TRBJ2-1|NA|TRBV6-1|TRBD2|16
CASSEVPAGVYNEQFF
TGTGCCAGCAGTGAAGTGCCAGCGGGAGTTTACAATGAGCAGTTCTTC
>TRBJ2-1|NA|TRBV5-5|TRBD1|15
CASSWGTGDYNEQFF
TGTGCCAGCAGCTGGGGCACAGGGGACTACAATGAGCAGTTCTTC
>TRBJ1-2|few|TRBV12-3/TRBV12-4|NA|13
CASSSTAYYGYTF
TGTGCCAGCAGTTCCACTGCCTACTATGGCTACACCTTC
>TRBJ1-1|NA|TRBV5-1|NA|15
CASSPGQTMNTEAFF
TGCGCCAGCAGCCCCGGACAGACTATGAACACTGAAGCTTTCTTT
>TRBJ1-4|once|TRBV29-1|NA|13
CSVRVGYNEKLFF
TGCAGCGTGAGGGTGGGATATAATGAAAAACTGTTTTTT
>TRBJ2-7|NA|TRBV30|NA|16
CAWTRRSASDSYEQYF
TGTGCCTGGACTAGAAGGTCGGCGTCCGACTCCTACGAGCAGTACTTC
>TRBJ2-2|NA|TRBV6-5|TRBD1|15
CASSSTGANTGELFF
TGTGCCAGCAGTTCAACAGGGGCGAACACCGGGGAGCTGTTTTTT
>TRBJ1-1|once|TRBV12-5|TRBD1|14
CASGGQGLNTEAFF
TGTGCTAGTGGTGGACAGGGTCTGAACACTGAAGCTTTCTTT
>TRBJ2-7|NA|TRBV7-3|TRBD2|15
CASSPGGAGSYEQYF
TGTGCCAGCAGCCCCGGGGGAGCGGGGTCCTACGAGCAGTACTTC
>TRBJ2-1|NA|TRBV28|TRBD2|15
CASSPRLAVYNEQFF
TGTGCCAGCAGTCCTCGACTAGCGGTTTACAATGAGCAGTTCTTC
>TRBJ2-7|NA|TRBV27|NA|14
CASSSAGRFYEQYF
TGTGCCAGCAGTTCCGCGGGCAGATTCTACGAGCAGTACTTC
>TRBJ1-6|few|TRBV30|NA|13
CAWSKARDSPLHF
TGTGCCTGGAGTAAGGCCCGGGATTCACCCCTCCACTTT
>TRBJ2-5|NA|TRBV6-5|NA|15
CASSRGARHQETQYF
TGTGCCAGCAGTCGGGGGGCGCGTCACCAAGAGACCCAGTACTTC
>TRBJ2-2|NA|TRBV6-4|TRBD2|16
CASSRELAPNTGELFF
TGTGCCAGCAGTCGAGAACTAGCGCCGAACACCGGGGAGCTGTTTTTT
>TRBJ2-5|NA|TRBV7-2|NA|15
CASSSGGGSGETQYF
TGTGCCAGCAGCTCCGGGGGCGGGAGCGGGGAGACCCAGTACTTC
>TRBJ2-7|NA|TRBV9|NA|14
CASSVVGSSYEQYF
TGTGCCAGCAGCGTAGTCGGGAGTTCCTACGAGCAGTACTTC
>TRBJ2-2|NA|TRBV3-1/TRBV3-2|NA|16
CASTISSGLNTGELFF
TGTGCCAGCACCATCAGCTCAGGACTCAACACCGGGGAGCTGTTTTTT
>TRBJ1-6|NA|TRBV11-3|NA|14
CASSLGPTDSPLHF
TGTGCCAGCAGCTTGGGTCCGACTGATTCACCCCTCCACTTT
>TRBJ2-7|NA|TRBV5-1|NA|15
CASSPGEPSSYEQYF
TGCGCCAGCAGCCCAGGTGAGCCCAGCTCCTACGAGCAGTACTTC
>TRBJ2-2|NA|TRBV6-6|TRBD1|14
CASSPDRGYGELFF
TGTGCCAGCAGTCCGGACAGGGGGTACGGGGAGCTGTTTTTT
>TRBJ1-2|NA|TRBV28|NA|16
CASSQQGQEGLYGYTF
TGTGCCAGCAGTCAACAGGGTCAGGAAGGGCTCTATGGCTACACCTTC
>TRBJ1-1|NA|TRBV19|TRBD1|15
CASRNPGTANTEAFF
TGTGCCAGTAGAAACCCCGGGACAGCGAACACTGAAGCTTTCTTT
>TRBJ1-1|NA|TRBV28|NA|14
CASSFSGVNTEAFF
TGTGCCAGCAGTTTCTCAGGGGTTAACACTGAAGCTTTCTTT
>TRBJ2-1|NA|TRBV7-2|TRBD1|15
CASSLVGTGKNEQFF
TGTGCCAGCAGCTTAGTAGGGACAGGGAAGAATGAGCAGTTCTTC
>TRBJ2-1|NA|TRBV6-5|NA|15
CASSYRTELLNEQFF
TGTGCCAGCAGTTACCGGACAGAACTTCTCAATGAGCAGTTCTTC
>TRBJ1-3|NA|TRBV30|NA|14
CAWGQSISGNTIYF
TGTGCCTGGGGACAGTCAATCTCTGGAAACACCATATATTTT
>TRBJ1-4|once|TRBV4-3|TRBD1|16
CASSQGQGETNEKLFF
TGCGCCAGCAGCCAGGGACAGGGTGAGACTAATGAAAAACTGTTTTTT
>TRBJ2-3|NA|TRBV9|TRBD1|16
CASSEQGVVGTDTQYF
TGTGCCAGCAGCGAACAGGGGGTAGTGGGCACAGATACGCAGTATTTT
>TRBJ2-1|NA|TRBV28|NA|14
CASSLLQGRGEQFF
TGTGCCAGCAGTTTATTACAGGGTAGGGGTGAGCAGTTCTTC
>TRBJ2-5|NA|TRBV11-3|NA|13
CASSLGLGETQYF
TGTGCCAGCAGCCTAGGACTGGGAGAGACCCAGTACTTC
>TRBJ2-7|NA|TRBV28|NA|14
CASSPPRGTYEQYF
TGTGCCAGCAGTCCCCCCAGGGGTACCTACGAGCAGTACTTC
>TRBJ1-5|NA|TRBV12-5|TRBD1|18
CASGKGPGQGYSNQPQHF
TGTGCTAGTGGGAAAGGTCCGGGACAGGGGTATAGCAATCAGCCCCAGCATTTT
>TRBJ2-4|NA|TRBV28|NA|15
CASSLRFLAKNIQYF
TGTGCCAGCAGTTTGCGGTTCCTAGCCAAAAACATTCAGTACTTC
>TRBJ2-7|NA|TRBV11-2|NA|14
CASSLAADNYEQYF
TGTGCCAGCAGCTTAGCGGCGGACAACTACGAGCAGTACTTC
>TRBJ2-2|NA|TRBV5-6|TRBD2|16
CASSSLAGGPTGELFF
TGTGCCAGCAGCTCCCTAGCGGGAGGGCCCACCGGGGAGCTGTTTTTT
>TRBJ2-3|once|TRBV5-5|NA|14
CASSPEADTDTQYF
TGTGCCAGCAGCCCCGAGGCAGACACAGATACGCAGTATTTT
>TRBJ2-1|NA|TRBV28|NA|16
CASSLVEGRGVNEQFF
TGTGCCAGCAGTTTAGTTGAGGGCCGGGGTGTCAATGAGCAGTTCTTC
>TRBJ1-6|NA|TRBV10-3|NA|17
CAISGRGREGDNSPLHF
TGTGCCATCAGTGGTCGAGGTCGGGAGGGAGATAATTCACCCCTCCACTTT
>TRBJ1-1|NA|TRBV29-1|TRBD1|13
CSVFGQGNTEAFF
TGCAGCGTTTTCGGACAGGGGAACACTGAAGCTTTCTTT